These 32 T cell receptor beta chains were sequenced from one sample in a study of a mutant IDH1 vaccine in newly diagnosed glioma. Time point defined: week 23, last vaccination. A single vaccine dose contained 300 ug of mutant IDH1 20-mer peptide, and topical imiquimod was used with it. Their specific antigens are unknown. TCRdb's table, derived via immunoSEQ multiplex PCR, lists solely in-frame clones and lacks some. The sample shows approximately 35,000 clones, 70% to 90% of them seen only once. The source was PBMCs, collected from a glioma patient whose treatment included an IDH1 peptide vaccine. The origin of the receptors is a man aged 35 to 55 with glioma.

The chain is built from TRBV19 and TRBJ2-3; 10 bases are shared with TRBD2. Germline V gene sequence: CDR1 LNHDA, CDR2 SQIVND (reference sequence). There are 15 residues in the CDR3. Trimming at V came to 3 bases and at J to 4 bases, leaving 4 bases not matched to a gene. The CDR3 region is CASSIIGLAADTQYF. CDR3 bases: TGTGCCAGTAGTATCATCGGACTAGCGGCAGATACGCAGTATTTT.

The chain recombines TRBV9 with TRBJ1-2, with D perhaps TRBD1 (5 bases). The CDR3 is made up of 15 amino acids. V lost 4 bases and J lost 4, with 17 bases in between. Germline CDR1 SGDLS, CDR2 YYNGEE. The chain's CDR3 is CASSLGEGRGYGYTF. For the CDR3, the DNA is TGTGCCAGCAGCCTAGGAGAGGGACGGGGCTATGGCTACACCTTC.

V gene TRBV27 combines with J gene TRBJ2-7; 7 positions match TRBD1. This CDR3 is built from 12 residues. Germline CDR1 MNHEY, CDR2 SMNVEV (reference sequence). V shed 6 bases, J shed 3 bases, and the junction held 2 bases outside the gene matches. In DNA, the CDR3 is TGTGCCAGCAGGGACAGGTTCTACGAGCAGTACTTC. Translation gives CASRDRFYEQYF.

This chain joins TRBV19 and TRBJ2-7, with 13 bases matching TRBD2. The CDR3 is 16 residues long. Germline lookup yields CDR1 LNHDA and CDR2 SQIVND (reference sequence). The ends lost 5 bases at V and 4 bases at J; junction bases unmatched: 8. The CDR3 here is CASSLTPGLAGYEQYF. The CDR3 DNA sequence: TGTGCCAGTAGTCTTACGCCGGGACTAGCGGGGTACGAGCAGTACTTC.

The chain employs TRBV9 and TRBJ1-2, with TRBD1 matching over 8 bases. J lost 6 bases, V lost 4 bases, and 5 bases had no gene match. This CDR3 is built from 13 residues. The germline CDR1 and CDR2 sequences are SGDLS and YYNGEE. The DNA of the CDR3 is TGTGCCAGCAGCCCCCGGACAGGGAATGGCTACACCTTC. This encodes CASSPRTGNGYTF.

The chain joins TRBV5-6 to TRBJ1-2; D unresolved. Germline V lookup: CDR1 SGHDT, CDR2 YYEEEE. V shed 4 bases and J shed 0 bases, with 16 bases lying between them. This CDR3 has 16 amino acids. CDR3 loop: CASSETLRIPNYGYTF. Written as DNA, the CDR3 is TGTGCCAGCAGCGAGACGCTCCGGATACCTAACTATGGCTACACCTTC.

The J gene is TRBJ1-4, the V gene TRBV2; D remains unclear. This CDR3 spans 13 amino acids. Germline V lookup: CDR1 SNHLY, CDR2 FYNNEI. V lost 8 bases to trimming and J lost 8 bases, with 15 bases between them. CDR3 nucleotides: TGTGCCAGCGGTATAGGGCCCCCGGAAAAACTGTTTTTT. Its translation is CASGIGPPEKLFF. Full variable domain (rest looked up from reference TRBV2 and TRBJ1-4): EPEVTQTPSHQVTQMGQEVILRCVPISNHLYFYWYRQILGQKVEFLVSFYNNEISEKSEIFDDQFSVERPDGSNFTLKIRSTKLEDSAMYFCASGIGPPEKLFFGSGTQLSVL.

This chain connects TRBV10-2 to TRBJ1-2; D unresolved. The germline gives CDR1 WSHSY, CDR2 SAAADI. This CDR3 spans 11 amino acids. V lost 8 bases, J lost 7 bases, and 11 bases lay in between. The DNA for the CDR3 is TGCGCCAGCGAGGGTTTAAGTGGCTACACCTTC. Translated, it gives CASEGLSGYTF.

The chain links TRBV7-4 to TRBJ1-5; D is unresolved. The CDR3 is 14 amino acids. With 7 bases removed from V and 7 bases from J, the gap between germline ends came to 17 bases. The germline V gene has CDR1 SGHVT and CDR2 SQSDAQ. The CDR3 reads CASIVLTRGQPQHF. The CDR3 nucleotides are TGTGCCAGCATCGTACTCACGCGAGGGCAGCCCCAGCATTTT.

The J gene is TRBJ1-2, the V gene TRBV2; weak D call: TRBD1 (5 bases). Germline V gene data show CDR1 as SNHLY and CDR2 as FYNNEI. Trimming removed 2 bases from V and 6 bases from J, with 13 bases in between. The length of the CDR3 is 14 residues. CDR3 residues: CASSESSRADGYTF. The CDR3 DNA reads TGTGCCAGCAGTGAATCTAGCAGGGCGGATGGCTACACCTTC.

The rearrangement uses TRBV28 and TRBJ1-1; D remains unclear. V lost 7 bases and J 1 base, leaving 13 bases between the germline ends. The CDR3 spans 14 residues. Germline values: CDR1 MDHEN, CDR2 SYDVKM. The DNA for the CDR3 is TGTGCCAGCACCCCTTGGGGAAGGAACACTGAAGCTTTCTTT. Protein sequence: CASTPWGRNTEAFF.

This clone was observed a single time. This chain connects TRBV5-1 to TRBJ1-1; D is perhaps TRBD1 (5 bases). This CDR3 has 16 amino acids. Trimming took 1 base from V and 0 from J, leaving 13 bases between them. Germline loops: CDR1 SGHRS, CDR2 YFSETQ. As DNA, the CDR3 is TGCGCCAGCAGCTTGCCGCGGGGGACGATGAACACTGAAGCTTTCTTT. It yields the protein CASSLPRGTMNTEAFF.

This chain links TRBV2 with TRBJ2-7; TRBD1 might be the D (6 bases). With 1 base removed from V and 5 bases from J, the gap between germline ends came to 18 bases. Germline V lookup: CDR1 SNHLY, CDR2 FYNNEI. The CDR3 covers 16 residues. Here the CDR3 reads CASSEGGTGSPHEQYV. CDR3 DNA: TGTGCCAGCAGTGAAGGGGGTACAGGGTCCCCCCACGAGCAGTACGTC.

The chain employs TRBV5-1 and TRBJ2-3; D is uncertain. The CDR3 contains 19 residues. V gave up 1 base and J gave up 5 bases, with 26 bases separating them. Germline lookup yields CDR1 SGHRS and CDR2 YFSETQ. The CDR3 spells CASSLSGMASWSYGDTQYF. In DNA form, the CDR3 reads TGCGCCAGCAGCTTGTCCGGTATGGCTTCCTGGTCGTATGGAGATACGCAGTATTTT.

This chain uses TRBV10-3 with TRBJ1-3, with 8 bases that match TRBD1. Germline CDR1 reads ENHRY; CDR2 reads SYGVKD. There are 16 residues in the CDR3. The V and J ends lost 0 bases and 2 bases, in that order; junction bases with no gene match: 3. The CDR3 loop is CAISESRTGPGNTIYF. The CDR3 DNA is TGTGCCATCAGTGAGTCCCGGACAGGGCCTGGAAACACCATATATTTT.

The gene calls are TRBV11-3 and TRBJ2-3; a possible D gene is TRBD2 (5 bases). The germline gives CDR1 SGHNT, CDR2 YENEEA. The CDR3 consists of 14 residues. V shed 2 bases and J shed 2 bases, with 8 bases lying between them. The CDR3: CASSLYRDTDTQYF. The CDR3 bases are TGTGCCAGCAGCTTATACCGGGACACAGATACGCAGTATTTT.

The chain is built from TRBV5-5 and TRBJ2-1, with TRBD1 matching over 8 bases. The trim removed 3 bases at V and 4 bases at J, leaving 6 bases unmatched. From germline, CDR1 is SGHKS and CDR2 YYEKEE (reference sequence). The CDR3 contains 15 residues. The CDR3 is CASSSSGTGYNEQFF. In DNA form, the CDR3 reads TGTGCCAGCAGCTCGTCCGGGACAGGTTACAATGAGCAGTTCTTC. Filled out from reference TRBV5-5 and TRBJ2-1, the complete variable domain reads DAGVTQSPTHLIKTRGQQVTLRCSPISGHKSVSWYQQVLGQGPQFIFQYYEKEERGRGNFPDRFSARQFPNYSSELNVNALLLGDSALYLCASSSSGTGYNEQFFGPGTRLTVL.

V is TRBV5-5 and J is TRBJ2-1; TRBD2 agrees at 10 bases. The CDR3 has 16 amino acids. The junction had 12 bases not matched to a gene; V was cut back by 3 bases and J by 9 bases. Germline V lookup: CDR1 SGHKS, CDR2 YYEKEE (reference sequence). CDR3 sequence reads: CASSSGWASGSSEQFF. CDR3 sequence (DNA): TGTGCCAGCAGCTCGGGTTGGGCTAGCGGGAGCTCTGAGCAGTTCTTC.

A few counts support this clone. This chain links TRBV19 with TRBJ1-2; no clear D gene. The CDR3 loop spans 13 amino acids. Trimming took off 5 bases at V and 4 bases at J, with 11 bases between the two ends. CDR1 is LNHDA, CDR2 SQIVND, per germline (reference sequence). In DNA, the CDR3 is TGTGCCAGTAGTCCGGACGGCCGCTATGGCTACACCTTC. This translates into CASSPDGRYGYTF.

This chain links TRBV27 with TRBJ2-1, with 7 bases that match TRBD1. Germline CDR1 MNHEY, CDR2 SMNVEV (reference sequence). V was pared by 0 bases and J by 0 bases, with 8 bases of the junction left unmatched. This CDR3 is built from 18 residues. This chain's CDR3 is CASSLSPWYRGSYNEQFF. CDR3 DNA: TGTGCCAGCAGTTTATCACCATGGTACAGGGGCTCCTACAATGAGCAGTTCTTC.

The genes are TRBV6-6 and TRBJ2-6, with D possibly matching TRBD1 (6 bases). Per the germline V gene, CDR1 is MNHNY and CDR2 is SVGAGI (reference sequence). CDR3 length: 15 amino acids. The V gene lost 7 bases and the J gene lost 1 base, with 11 bases spanning the gap. As DNA, the CDR3 is TGTGCCAGCAAAGACACAGGGTCTGGGGCCAACGTCCTGACTTTC. Its translation: CASKDTGSGANVLTF.

The V gene is TRBV28, the J gene TRBJ1-1; D gene unclear. Deletions cut 5 bases from V and 4 bases from J, with 11 bases between. CDR3 length: 13 amino acids. In germline, CDR1 is MDHEN, CDR2 SYDVKM. This CDR3 reads CASSPRPGTEAFF. The DNA for the CDR3 is TGTGCCAGCAGTCCCCGACCGGGCACTGAAGCTTTCTTT.

The chain joins TRBV7-2 to TRBJ2-2; a possible D gene is TRBD2 (7 bases). The V and J ends lost 7 bases and 6 bases respectively, with 18 bases between them. Germline loops: CDR1 SGHTA, CDR2 FQGNSA. This CDR3 region has 15 residues. CDR3 sequence reads: CASTEGGGAAGELFF. The CDR3 DNA sequence: TGTGCCAGCACCGAAGGGGGGGGCGCCGCCGGGGAGCTGTTTTTT. The whole variable domain, remainder taken from reference TRBV7-2 and TRBJ2-2, is GAGVSQSPSNKVTEKGKDVELRCDPISGHTALYWYRQSLGQGLEFLIYFQGNSAPDKSGLPSDRFSAERTGGSVSTLTIQRTQQEDSAVYLCASTEGGGAAGELFFGEGSRLTVL.

This clone has only one observation. V usage is TRBV29-1 and J usage is TRBJ2-1; no clear D. CDR3 size: 11 residues. Germline assignment: CDR1 SQVTM and CDR2 ANQGSEA. Between the trimmed V and J ends, which lost 4 bases and 10 bases, there was a span of 11 bases. This CDR3 is CSVGRPREQFF. The CDR3 DNA is TGCAGCGTTGGAAGACCTCGGGAGCAGTTCTTC.

Remarks on this clone: At one end the junction does not follow the germline gene, possibly because of a read error. This chain connects TRBV7-6 to TRBJ2-2; TRBD1 aligns across 10 bases. The CDR3 length is 15 residues. CDR1 and CDR2 from the germline V gene are SGHVS and FNYEAQ. The CDR3 spells CASSSGTGAPRGAVF. The CDR3, as DNA: TGTGCCAGCAGCTCCGGGACAGGGGCTCCCCGGGGAGCTGTTTTT.

This chain links TRBV6-6 with TRBJ1-5; TRBD1 aligns across 7 bases. V lost 6 bases and J lost 1; bases outside the gene matches: 3. CDR1 is MNHNY and CDR2 is SVGAGI in the germline V gene (reference sequence). The CDR3 runs 14 residues. CDR3 DNA sequence: TGTGCCAGCAGCGTACAGGGGAGCAATCAGCCCCAGCATTTT. Protein sequence: CASSVQGSNQPQHF.

The chain uses TRBV2 and TRBJ2-1; 9 bases agree with TRBD1. The junction had 10 bases not matched to a gene; V was cut back by 4 bases and J by 6 bases. The CDR3 sequence is 16 residues long. In germline, CDR1 is SNHLY, CDR2 FYNNEI. The CDR3 DNA reads TGTGCCAGCAGTGCGGACAGGGGTATTGGAGGCAATGAGCAGTTCTTC. It translates to CASSADRGIGGNEQFF.

The V call is TRBV28, the J call TRBJ2-3; perhaps TRBD2 as D (5 bases). This CDR3 comprises 14 residues. With 10 bases removed from V and 4 bases from J, the gap between germline ends came to 18 bases. Germline V gene data show CDR1 as MDHEN and CDR2 as SYDVKM. CDR3 sequence reads: CATREARAADTQYF. The CDR3 DNA sequence: TGTGCCACCCGAGAGGCGCGGGCAGCAGATACGCAGTATTTT.

The V gene is TRBV15, the J gene TRBJ2-2; D not certain. V lost 3 bases to trimming and J lost 1 base, with 6 bases between them. The V gene's germline CDR1 is LNHNV and CDR2 YYDKDF (reference sequence). CDR3 length: 14 amino acids. Here the CDR3 reads CATSRTQNTGELFF. The CDR3 DNA reads as TGTGCCACCAGCAGGACACAGAACACCGGGGAGCTGTTTTTT. Supplemented by reference TRBV15 and TRBJ2-2, the full variable domain reads DAMVIQNPRYQVTQFGKPVTLSCSQTLNHNVMYWYQQKSSQAPKLLFHYYDKDFNNEADTPDNFQSRRPNTSFCFLDIRSPGLGDTAMYLCATSRTQNTGELFFGEGSRLTVL.

The gene calls are TRBV18 and TRBJ2-1; a possible D gene is TRBD1 (6 bases). Deletions cut 6 bases from V and 5 bases from J, with 11 bases between. Germline CDR1 is KGHSH and CDR2 is LQKENI. CDR3 size: 13 residues. CDR3 DNA: TGTGCCAGCTCCGAGAGACAGGACAATGAGCAGTTCTTC. The encoded protein is CASSERQDNEQFF.

This chain connects TRBV7-6 to TRBJ2-7; TRBD2 aligns across 10 bases. V lost 1 base and J lost 2; bases outside the gene matches: 8. This CDR3 contains 17 residues. Germline V CDR1 and CDR2: SGHVS, FNYEAQ. CDR3 bases: TGTGCCAGCAGCTTAGAAGCTAGCGGGAGCTCCCCCTACGAGCAGTACTTC. Its translation: CASSLEASGSSPYEQYF.

This clone occurred a few times. The rearrangement uses TRBV19 and TRBJ2-7, with 7 bases identical to TRBD1. This CDR3 spans 15 amino acids. V was pared by 3 bases and J by 6 bases, with 11 bases of the junction left unmatched. Germline V gene data show CDR1 as LNHDA and CDR2 as SQIVND (reference sequence). CDR3 region: CASSIDREAYREQYF. In DNA, the CDR3 is TGTGCCAGTAGTATCGACAGGGAAGCCTATCGCGAGCAGTACTTC.